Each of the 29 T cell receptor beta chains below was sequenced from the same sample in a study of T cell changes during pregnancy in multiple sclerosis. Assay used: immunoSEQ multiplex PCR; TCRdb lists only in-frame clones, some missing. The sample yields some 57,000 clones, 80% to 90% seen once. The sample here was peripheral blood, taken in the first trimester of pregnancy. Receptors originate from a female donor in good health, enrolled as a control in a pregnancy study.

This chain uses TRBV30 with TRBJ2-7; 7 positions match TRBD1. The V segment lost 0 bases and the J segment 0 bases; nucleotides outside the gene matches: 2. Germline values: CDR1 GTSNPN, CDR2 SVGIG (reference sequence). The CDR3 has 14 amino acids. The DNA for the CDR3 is TGTGCCTGGAGTGTAGGGACAGCCTCCTACGAGCAGTACTTC. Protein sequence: CAWSVGTASYEQYF.

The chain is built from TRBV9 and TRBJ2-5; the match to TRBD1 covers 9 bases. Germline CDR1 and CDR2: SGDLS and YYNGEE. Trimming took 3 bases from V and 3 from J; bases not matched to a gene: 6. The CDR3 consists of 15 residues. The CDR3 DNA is TGTGCCAGCAGCGGAGGGACAGGGACGAAAGAGACCCAGTACTTC. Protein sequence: CASSGGTGTKETQYF.

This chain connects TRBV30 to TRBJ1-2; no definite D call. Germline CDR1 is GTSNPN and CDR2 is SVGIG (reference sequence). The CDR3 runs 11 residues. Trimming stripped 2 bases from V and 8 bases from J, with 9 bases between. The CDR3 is CAWSQAPGYTF. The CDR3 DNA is TGTGCCTGGAGTCAGGCACCCGGCTACACCTTC.

The CDR3 loop is CASSPGLGDTEAFF. Here the CDR3 DNA reads TGTGCCAGCAGCCCGGGACTCGGGGACACTGAAGCTTTCTTT. The V gene is TRBV5-4, the J gene TRBJ1-1; possibly TRBD1 for D (5 bases). The CDR3 runs 14 residues. Trimming took 4 bases from V and 3 from J, leaving 13 bases between them. From germline, CDR1 is SGHNT and CDR2 YYREEE (reference sequence).

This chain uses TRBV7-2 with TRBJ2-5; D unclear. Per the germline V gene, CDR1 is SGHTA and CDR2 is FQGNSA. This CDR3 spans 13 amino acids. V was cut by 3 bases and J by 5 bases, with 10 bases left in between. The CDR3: CASSFMQAETQYF. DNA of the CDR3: TGTGCCAGCAGCTTTATGCAAGCCGAGACCCAGTACTTC.

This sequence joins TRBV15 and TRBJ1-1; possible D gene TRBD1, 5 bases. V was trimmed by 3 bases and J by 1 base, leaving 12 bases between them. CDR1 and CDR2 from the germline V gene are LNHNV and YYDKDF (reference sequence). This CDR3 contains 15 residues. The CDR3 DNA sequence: TGTGCCACCAGCAGGACAGTCAGGGCGAACACTGAAGCTTTCTTT. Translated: CATSRTVRANTEAFF. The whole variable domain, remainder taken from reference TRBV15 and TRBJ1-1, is DAMVIQNPRYQVTQFGKPVTLSCSQTLNHNVMYWYQQKSSQAPKLLFHYYDKDFNNEADTPDNFQSRRPNTSFCFLDIRSPGLGDTAMYLCATSRTVRANTEAFFGQGTRLTVV.

The DNA of the CDR3 is TGTGCCTGGAGTGTACAAGGAGGGGGCCATCAGCCCCAGCATTTT. Protein sequence: CAWSVQGGGHQPQHF. This rearrangement joins TRBV30 to TRBJ1-5, with TRBD1 matching 7 bases. The CDR3 is 15 amino acids. The V gene end was trimmed by 0 bases and the J gene end by 5 bases; junction bases not matched to a gene: 7. Germline-derived CDR1 and CDR2 are GTSNPN and SVGIG (reference sequence).

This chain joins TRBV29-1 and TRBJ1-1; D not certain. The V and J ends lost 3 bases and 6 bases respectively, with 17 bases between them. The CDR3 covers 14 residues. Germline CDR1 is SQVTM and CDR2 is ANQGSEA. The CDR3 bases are TGCAGCGTTGAGGGCCTCGGGGTTATCGCTGAAGCTTTCTTT. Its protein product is CSVEGLGVIAEAFF. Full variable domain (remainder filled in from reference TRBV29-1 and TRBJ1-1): SAVISQKPSRDICQRGTSLTIQCQVDSQVTMMFWYRQQPGQSLTLIATANQGSEATYESGFVIDKFPISRPNLTFSTLTVSNMSPEDSSIYLCSVEGLGVIAEAFFGQGTRLTVV.

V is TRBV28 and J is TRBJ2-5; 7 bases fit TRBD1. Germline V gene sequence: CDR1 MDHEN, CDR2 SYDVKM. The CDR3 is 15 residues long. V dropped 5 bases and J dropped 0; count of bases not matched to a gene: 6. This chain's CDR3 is CASSPLTGNQETQYF. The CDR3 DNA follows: TGTGCCAGCAGTCCGCTGACAGGGAACCAAGAGACCCAGTACTTC.

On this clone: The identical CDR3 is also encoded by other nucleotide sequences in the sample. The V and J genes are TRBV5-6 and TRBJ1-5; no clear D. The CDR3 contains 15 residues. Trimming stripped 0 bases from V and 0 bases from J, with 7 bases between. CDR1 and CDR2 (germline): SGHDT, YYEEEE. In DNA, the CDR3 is TGTGCCAGCAGCTTGGGCGGGTATAGCAATCAGCCCCAGCATTTT. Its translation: CASSLGGYSNQPQHF.

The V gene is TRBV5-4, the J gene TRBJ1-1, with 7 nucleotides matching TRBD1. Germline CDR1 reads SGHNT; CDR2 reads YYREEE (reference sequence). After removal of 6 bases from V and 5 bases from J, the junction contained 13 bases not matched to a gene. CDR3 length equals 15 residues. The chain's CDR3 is CASNHIDRVRTEAFF. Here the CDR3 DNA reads TGTGCCAGCAACCATATCGACAGGGTCAGAACTGAAGCTTTCTTT.

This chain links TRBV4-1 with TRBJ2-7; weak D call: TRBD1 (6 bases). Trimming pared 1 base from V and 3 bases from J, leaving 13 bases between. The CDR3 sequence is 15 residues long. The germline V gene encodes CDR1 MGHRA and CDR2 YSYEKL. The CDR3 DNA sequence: TGCGCCAGCAGCCAAGTGGGGGCCTCCAGCTACGAGCAGTACTTC. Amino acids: CASSQVGASSYEQYF.

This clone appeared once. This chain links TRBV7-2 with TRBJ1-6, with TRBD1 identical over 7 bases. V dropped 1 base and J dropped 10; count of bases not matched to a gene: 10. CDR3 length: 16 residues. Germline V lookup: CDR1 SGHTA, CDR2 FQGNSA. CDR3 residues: CASSLDGNRGGSPLHF. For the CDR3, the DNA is TGTGCCAGCAGCTTAGACGGGAACAGGGGAGGATCACCCCTCCACTTT.

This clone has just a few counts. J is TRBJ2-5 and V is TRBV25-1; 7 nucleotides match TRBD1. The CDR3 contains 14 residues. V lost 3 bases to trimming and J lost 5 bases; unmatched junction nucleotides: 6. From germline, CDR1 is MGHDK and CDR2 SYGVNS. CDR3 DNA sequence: TGTGCCAGCAGTGATGTGGGACAGAGTGAGACCCAGTACTTC. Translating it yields CASSDVGQSETQYF. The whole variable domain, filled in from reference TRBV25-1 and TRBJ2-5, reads EADIYQTPRYLVIGTGKKITLECSQTMGHDKMYWYQQDPGMELHLIHYSYGVNSTEKGDLSSESTVSRIRTEHFPLTLESARPSHTSQYLCASSDVGQSETQYFGPGTRLLVL.

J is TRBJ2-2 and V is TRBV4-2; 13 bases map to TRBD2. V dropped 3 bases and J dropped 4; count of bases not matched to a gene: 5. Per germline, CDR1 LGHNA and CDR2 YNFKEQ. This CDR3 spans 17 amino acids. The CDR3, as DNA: TGTGCCAGCAGCCATGTAACTAGCGGGGGGGCCACCGGGGAGCTGTTTTTT. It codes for CASSHVTSGGATGELFF.

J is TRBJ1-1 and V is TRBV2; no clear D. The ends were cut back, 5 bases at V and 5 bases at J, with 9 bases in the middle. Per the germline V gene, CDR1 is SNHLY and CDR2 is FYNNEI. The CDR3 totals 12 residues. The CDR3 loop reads CASSFRETEAFF. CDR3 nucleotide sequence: TGTGCCAGCAGTTTTAGGGAGACTGAAGCTTTCTTT.

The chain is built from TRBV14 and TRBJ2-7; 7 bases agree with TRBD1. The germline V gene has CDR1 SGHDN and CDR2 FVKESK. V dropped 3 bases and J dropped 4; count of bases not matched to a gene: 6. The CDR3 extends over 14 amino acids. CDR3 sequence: CASSQRGQRYEQYF. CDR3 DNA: TGTGCCAGCAGCCAGAGGGGGCAAAGGTACGAGCAGTACTTC.

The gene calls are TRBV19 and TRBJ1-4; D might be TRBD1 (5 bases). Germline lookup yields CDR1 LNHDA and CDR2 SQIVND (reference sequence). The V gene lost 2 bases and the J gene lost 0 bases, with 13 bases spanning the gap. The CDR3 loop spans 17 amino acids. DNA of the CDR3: TGTGCCAGTAGTATAATAGGGGCGACAGCAACTAATGAAAAACTGTTTTTT. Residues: CASSIIGATATNEKLFF. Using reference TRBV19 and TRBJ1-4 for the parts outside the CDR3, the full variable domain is DGGITQSPKYLFRKEGQNVTLSCEQNLNHDAMYWYRQDPGQGLRLIYYSQIVNDFQKGDIAEGYSVSREKKESFPLTVTSAQKNPTAFYLCASSIIGATATNEKLFFGSGTQLSVL.

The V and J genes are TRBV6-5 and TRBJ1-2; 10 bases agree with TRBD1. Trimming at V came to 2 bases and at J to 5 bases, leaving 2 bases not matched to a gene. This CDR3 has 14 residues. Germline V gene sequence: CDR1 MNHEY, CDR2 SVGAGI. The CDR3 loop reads CASSYGTGVYGYTF. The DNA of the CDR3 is TGTGCCAGCAGTTACGGGACAGGGGTTTATGGCTACACCTTC.

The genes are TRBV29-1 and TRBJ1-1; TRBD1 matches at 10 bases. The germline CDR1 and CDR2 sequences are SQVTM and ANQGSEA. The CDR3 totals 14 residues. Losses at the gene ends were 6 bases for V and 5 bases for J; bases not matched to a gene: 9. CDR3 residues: CSVARQGAWTEAFF. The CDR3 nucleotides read TGCAGCGTGGCGCGACAGGGGGCCTGGACTGAAGCTTTCTTT.

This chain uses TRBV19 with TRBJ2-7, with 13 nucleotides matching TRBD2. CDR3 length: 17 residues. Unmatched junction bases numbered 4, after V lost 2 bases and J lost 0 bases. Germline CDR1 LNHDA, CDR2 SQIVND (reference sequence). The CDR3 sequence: CASSISRLAGGSYEQYF. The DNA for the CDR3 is TGTGCCAGTAGTATATCACGACTAGCGGGGGGCTCCTACGAGCAGTACTTC.

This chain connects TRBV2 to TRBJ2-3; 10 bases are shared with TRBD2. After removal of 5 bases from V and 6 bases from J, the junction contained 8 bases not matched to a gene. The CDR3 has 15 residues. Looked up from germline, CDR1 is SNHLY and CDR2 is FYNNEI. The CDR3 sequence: CASSLAGGPLDTQYF. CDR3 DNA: TGTGCCAGCAGTTTAGCGGGGGGCCCCTTGGATACGCAGTATTTT.

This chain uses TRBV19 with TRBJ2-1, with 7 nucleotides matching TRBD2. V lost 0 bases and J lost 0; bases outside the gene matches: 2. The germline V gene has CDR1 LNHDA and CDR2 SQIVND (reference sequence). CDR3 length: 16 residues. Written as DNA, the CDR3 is TGTGCCAGTAGTATAGACGGCGGGAGCTCCTACAATGAGCAGTTCTTC. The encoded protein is CASSIDGGSSYNEQFF.

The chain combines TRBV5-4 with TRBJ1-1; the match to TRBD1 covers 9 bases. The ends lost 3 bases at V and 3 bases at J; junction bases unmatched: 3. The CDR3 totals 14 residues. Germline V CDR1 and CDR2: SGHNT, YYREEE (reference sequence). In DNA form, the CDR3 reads TGTGCCAGCAGCTCACAGGGGGCGTACACTGAAGCTTTCTTT. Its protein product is CASSSQGAYTEAFF.

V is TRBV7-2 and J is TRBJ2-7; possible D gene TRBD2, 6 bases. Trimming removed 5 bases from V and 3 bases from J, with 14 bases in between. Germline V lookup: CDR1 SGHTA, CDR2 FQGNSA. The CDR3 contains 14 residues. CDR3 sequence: CASSRPGAFYEQYF. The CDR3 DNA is TGTGCCAGCAGCCGCCCGGGAGCCTTCTACGAGCAGTACTTC.

The CDR3 region is CASSASAGPSYEQYF. The CDR3 region has the DNA TGTGCCAGCAGCGCCTCAGCGGGGCCCTCCTACGAGCAGTACTTC. V usage is TRBV9 and J usage is TRBJ2-7; the match to TRBD2 covers 7 bases. Germline CDR1 is SGDLS and CDR2 is YYNGEE. The V and J ends lost 3 bases and 0 bases, in that order; junction bases with no gene match: 6. The CDR3 is 15 amino acids.

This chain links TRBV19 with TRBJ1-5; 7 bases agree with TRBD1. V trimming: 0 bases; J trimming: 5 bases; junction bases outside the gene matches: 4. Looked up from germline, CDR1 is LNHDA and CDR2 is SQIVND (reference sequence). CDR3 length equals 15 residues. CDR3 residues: CASSIELRGYQPQHF. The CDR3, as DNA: TGTGCCAGTAGTATAGAACTCAGGGGGTATCAGCCCCAGCATTTT.

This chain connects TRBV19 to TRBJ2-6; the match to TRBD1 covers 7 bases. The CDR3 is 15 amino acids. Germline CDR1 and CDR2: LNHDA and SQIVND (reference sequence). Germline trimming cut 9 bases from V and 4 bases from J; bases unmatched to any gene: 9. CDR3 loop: CASSDDRAGANVLTF. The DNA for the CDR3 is TGTGCCAGCAGCGACGACAGGGCCGGGGCCAACGTCCTGACTTTC.

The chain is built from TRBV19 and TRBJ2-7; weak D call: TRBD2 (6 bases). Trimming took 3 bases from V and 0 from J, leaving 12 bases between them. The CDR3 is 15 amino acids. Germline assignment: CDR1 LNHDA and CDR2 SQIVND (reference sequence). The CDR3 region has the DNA TGTGCCAGTAGTATGGGTGCGGGATACTCCTACGAGCAGTACTTC. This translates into CASSMGAGYSYEQYF. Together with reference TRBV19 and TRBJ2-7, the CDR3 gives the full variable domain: DGGITQSPKYLFRKEGQNVTLSCEQNLNHDAMYWYRQDPGQGLRLIYYSQIVNDFQKGDIAEGYSVSREKKESFPLTVTSAQKNPTAFYLCASSMGAGYSYEQYFGPGTRLTVT.